This T cell receptor beta chain emerged from a study of neurological immune-mediated disorders. Study-level findings and limits: Sharing of CDR3 amino acid sequences among expanded clones across subjects was absent, suggesting private repertoires in all groups.

Turning to this clonotype: The antigen remains undetermined.

This CDR3 has 15 residues. With 4 bases removed from V and 4 bases from J, the gap between germline ends came to 17 bases. Germline V CDR1 and CDR2: GTSNPN, SVGIG (reference sequence). Described time point: technical triplicate 3. Unsorted libraries came from 2 million PBMCs stored at -80 °C. 5'RACE with 10-nucleotide random UMIs generated the cDNA. TCRdb passed the 5' RACE reads through MiXCR, listing each CDR3 protein once. This sample has some 48,000 distinct CDR3 sequences; 20% to 25% occur once, and the top ten carry about 4.7%. The sequenced material came from PBMCs. This sequence joins TRBV30 and TRBJ2-1; the D gene is possibly TRBD2 (6 bases). The clonotype was recovered from a man aged 55 to 69 with HTLV-1-associated myelopathy (HAM/TSP). The CDR3 nucleotides read TGTGCCTGGACCATCGGAAGCGGGTTATACAATGAGCAGTTCTTC. This encodes CAWTIGSGLYNEQFF. Based on the CDR3 plus reference TRBV30 and TRBJ2-1, the full variable domain is SQTIHQWPATLVQPVGSPLSLECTVEGTSNPNLYWYRQAAGRGLQLLFYSVGIGQISSEVPQNLSASRPQDRQFILSSKKLLLSDSGFYLCAWTIGSGLYNEQFFGPGTRLTVL.